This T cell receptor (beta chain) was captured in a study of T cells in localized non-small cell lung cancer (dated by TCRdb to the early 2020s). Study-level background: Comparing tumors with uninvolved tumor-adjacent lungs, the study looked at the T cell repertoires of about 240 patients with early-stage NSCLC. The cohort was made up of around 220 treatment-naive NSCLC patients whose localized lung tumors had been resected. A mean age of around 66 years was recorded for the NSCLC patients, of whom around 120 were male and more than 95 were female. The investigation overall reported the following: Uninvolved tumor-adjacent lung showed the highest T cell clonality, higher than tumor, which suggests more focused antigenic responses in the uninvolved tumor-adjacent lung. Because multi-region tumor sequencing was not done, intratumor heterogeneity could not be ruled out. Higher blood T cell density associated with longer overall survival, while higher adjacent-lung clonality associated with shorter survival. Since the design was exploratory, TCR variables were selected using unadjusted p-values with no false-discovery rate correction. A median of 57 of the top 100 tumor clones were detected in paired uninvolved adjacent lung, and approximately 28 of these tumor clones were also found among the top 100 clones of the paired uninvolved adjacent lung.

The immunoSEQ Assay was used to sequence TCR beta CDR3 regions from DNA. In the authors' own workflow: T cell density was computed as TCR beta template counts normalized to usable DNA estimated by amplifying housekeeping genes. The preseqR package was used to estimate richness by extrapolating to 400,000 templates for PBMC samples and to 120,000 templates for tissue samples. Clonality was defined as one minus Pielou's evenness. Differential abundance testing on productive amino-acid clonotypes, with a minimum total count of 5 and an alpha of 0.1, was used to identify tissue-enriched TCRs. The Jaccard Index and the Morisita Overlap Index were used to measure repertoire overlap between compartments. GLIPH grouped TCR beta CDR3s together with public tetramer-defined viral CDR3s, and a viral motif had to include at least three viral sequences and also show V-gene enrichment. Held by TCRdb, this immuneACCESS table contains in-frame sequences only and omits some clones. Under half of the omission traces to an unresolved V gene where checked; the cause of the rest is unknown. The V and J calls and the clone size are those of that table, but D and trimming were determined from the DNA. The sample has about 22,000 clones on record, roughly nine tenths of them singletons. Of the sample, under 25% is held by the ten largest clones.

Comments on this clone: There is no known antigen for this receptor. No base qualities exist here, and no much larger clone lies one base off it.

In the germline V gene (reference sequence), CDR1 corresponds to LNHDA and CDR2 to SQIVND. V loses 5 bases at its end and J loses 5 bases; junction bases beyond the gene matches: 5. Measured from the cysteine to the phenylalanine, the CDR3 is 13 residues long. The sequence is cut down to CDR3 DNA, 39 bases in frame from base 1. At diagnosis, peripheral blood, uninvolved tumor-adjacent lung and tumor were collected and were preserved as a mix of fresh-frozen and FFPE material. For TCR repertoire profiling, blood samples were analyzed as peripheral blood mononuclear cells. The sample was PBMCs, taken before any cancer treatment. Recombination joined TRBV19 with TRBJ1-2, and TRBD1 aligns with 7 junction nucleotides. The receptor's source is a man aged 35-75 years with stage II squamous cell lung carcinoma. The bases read TGTGCCAGTAGTTGGGACAGAGAATATGGCTACACCTTC. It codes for CASSWDREYGYTF.